A selection of T cell receptor beta chains follows, all from one sample in a study of shared clonotypes between healthy human individuals. Data came from immunoSEQ multiplex PCR; TCRdb stores just in-frame clones and leaves some out. The sample holds hundreds of thousands of clones, less than 80% seen once. The sequencing sample was made of memory CD4+ T cells sorted from blood. All receptors come from a woman aged 30 to 39 in good health. Both conserved end residues are part of each CDR3. Fields, in order: V gene, clone size, CDR3 protein. Some rows mark clone size as missing; the rest say once, few, many or name a class of expanded clone.

V: TRBV27; size: -; CDR3: CASSRRLGRTNEKLFF
V: TRBV5-1; size: -; CDR3: CASSSEGATDTGELFF
V: TRBV11-3; size: -; CDR3: CASSLAGPGYNEQFF
V: TRBV5-1; size: -; CDR3: CASSLRQAEYYGYTF
V: TRBV28; size: -; CDR3: CASRLTGITDTQYF
V: TRBV7-2; size: -; CDR3: CASSSRLAGGRNEQFF
V: TRBV10-1; size: -; CDR3: CASSESPSGSGTDTQYF
V: TRBV18; size: -; CDR3: CASSKTAQETQYF
V: TRBV28; size: few; CDR3: CASSFPLGSGPYEQYF
V: TRBV5-5; size: -; CDR3: CASRSGLARGNEQFF